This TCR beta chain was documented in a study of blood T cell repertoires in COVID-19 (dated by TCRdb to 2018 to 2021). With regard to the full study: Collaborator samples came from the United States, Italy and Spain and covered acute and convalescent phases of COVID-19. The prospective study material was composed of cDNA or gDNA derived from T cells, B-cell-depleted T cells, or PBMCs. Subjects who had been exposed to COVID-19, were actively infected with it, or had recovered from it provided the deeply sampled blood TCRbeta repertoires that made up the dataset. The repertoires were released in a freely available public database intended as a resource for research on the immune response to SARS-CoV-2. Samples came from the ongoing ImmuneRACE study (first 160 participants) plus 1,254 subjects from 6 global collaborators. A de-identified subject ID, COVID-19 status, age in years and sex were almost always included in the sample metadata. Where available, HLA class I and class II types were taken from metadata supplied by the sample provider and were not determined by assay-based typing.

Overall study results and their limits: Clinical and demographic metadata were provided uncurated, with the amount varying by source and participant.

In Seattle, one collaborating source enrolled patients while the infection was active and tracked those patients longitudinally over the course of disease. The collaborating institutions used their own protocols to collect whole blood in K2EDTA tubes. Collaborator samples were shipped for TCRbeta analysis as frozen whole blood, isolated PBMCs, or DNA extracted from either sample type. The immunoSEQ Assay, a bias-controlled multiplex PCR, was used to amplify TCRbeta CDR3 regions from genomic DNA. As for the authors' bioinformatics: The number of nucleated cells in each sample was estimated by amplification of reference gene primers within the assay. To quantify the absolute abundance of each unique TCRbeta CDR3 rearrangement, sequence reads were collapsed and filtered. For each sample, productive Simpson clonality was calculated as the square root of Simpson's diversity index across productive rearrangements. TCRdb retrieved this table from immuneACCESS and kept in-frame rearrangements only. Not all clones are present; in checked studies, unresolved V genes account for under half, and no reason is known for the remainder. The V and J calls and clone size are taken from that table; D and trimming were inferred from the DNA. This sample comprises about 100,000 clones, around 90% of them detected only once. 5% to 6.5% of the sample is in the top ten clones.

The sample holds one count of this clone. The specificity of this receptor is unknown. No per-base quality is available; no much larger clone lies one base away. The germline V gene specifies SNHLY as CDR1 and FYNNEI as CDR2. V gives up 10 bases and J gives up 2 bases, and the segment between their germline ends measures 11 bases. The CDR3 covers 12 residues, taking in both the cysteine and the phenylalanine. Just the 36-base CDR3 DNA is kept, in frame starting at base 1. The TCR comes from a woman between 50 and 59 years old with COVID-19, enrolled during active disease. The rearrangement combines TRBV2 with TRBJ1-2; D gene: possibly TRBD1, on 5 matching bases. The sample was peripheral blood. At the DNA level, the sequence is TGTGCCAACCGTACAGGAAACTATGGCTACACCTTC. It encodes CANRTGNYGYTF.